A single sample is the source of the 18 T cell receptor beta chains below, sequenced in a study of blood T cell repertoires in COVID-19 (dated by TCRdb to the early 2020s). Libraries were constructed by the immunoSEQ multiplex PCR assay. This is the immuneACCESS table as TCRdb keeps it, with only in-frame sequences that have V and J called. A part of the clones is gone; compared with another copy, unresolved V genes explain less than half, and the rest is unexplained. The sample yields 470,000 or so clones; nearly 90% were counted once. Around 1.8% of the sample belongs to the ten largest clones. The sample consisted of PBMCs or T cells enriched from blood (not recorded which). These receptors were obtained from a woman aged 18-29 years with acute COVID-19.

The chain recombines TRBV19 with TRBJ2-7; 8 positions agree with TRBD1. The CDR3 runs 12 residues. V was clipped by 9 bases and J by 2 bases; unmatched bases: 3. Per the germline V gene, CDR1 is LNHDA and CDR2 is SQIVND (reference sequence). CDR3 protein: CASGQGTYEQYF. In DNA form, the CDR3 reads TGTGCCAGCGGACAGGGAACCTACGAGCAGTACTTC.

V and J are TRBV5-1 and TRBJ2-3, with D possibly matching TRBD1 (6 bases). Germline CDR1 reads SGHRS; CDR2 reads YFSETQ. V shed 0 bases and J shed 2 bases, with 13 bases lying between them. The CDR3 sequence is 16 residues long. CDR3 DNA: TGCGCCAGCAGCTTGGGGACAGCCCCTGTCACAGATACGCAGTATTTT. Amino acid sequence: CASSLGTAPVTDTQYF.

The chain has TRBV6-2 or TRBV6-3 and TRBJ2-7; no reliable D call. V lost 2 bases to trimming and J lost 8 bases, with 7 bases between them. Per germline, CDR1 MNHEY and CDR2 SVGEGT. CDR3 size: 11 residues. The CDR3 sequence is CASSYPAQQYF. CDR3 bases: TGTGCCAGCAGTTACCCAGCGCAGCAGTACTTC.

The V and J genes are TRBV7-2 and TRBJ1-3, with D unclear. The length of the CDR3 is 18 residues. In germline, CDR1 is SGHTA, CDR2 FQGNSA. Between the trimmed V and J ends, which lost 1 base and 0 bases, there was a span of 16 bases. As DNA, the CDR3 is TGTGCCAGCAGCTTAGTCTGGGAGCGTTGGGACTCTGGAAACACCATATATTTT. Translated, it gives CASSLVWERWDSGNTIYF.

As regards this clone: The same CDR3 can be traced to other DNA sequences in this sample. This chain uses TRBV3-1 (or the pseudogene TRBV3-2) with TRBJ2-7; D uncertain. Per germline, CDR1 LGHDT and CDR2 YNNKEL (reference sequence). The CDR3 covers 12 residues. V was shortened by 1 base and J by 7 bases, with 8 bases between the two germline ends. Here the CDR3 DNA reads TGTGCCAGCAGCCAAGGACTTCGGGAGCAGTACTTC. Amino acid sequence: CASSQGLREQYF.

This rearrangement joins TRBV2 to TRBJ2-7; TRBD2 aligns across 11 bases. This CDR3 comprises 15 residues. After removal of 4 bases from V and 1 base from J, the junction contained 3 bases not matched to a gene. CDR1 is SNHLY, CDR2 FYNNEI, per germline. In DNA, the CDR3 is TGTGCCAGCAGTGGGACTAGCGGGTTTTCCTACGAGCAGTACTTC. Translating it yields CASSGTSGFSYEQYF.

The chain recombines TRBV9 with TRBJ2-1, with TRBD2 matching 9 bases. From germline, CDR1 is SGDLS and CDR2 YYNGEE. Germline trimming cut 4 bases from V and 3 bases from J; bases unmatched to any gene: 5. The CDR3 is 15 amino acids. The chain's CDR3 is CASSLGTSHYNEQFF. Here the CDR3 DNA reads TGTGCCAGCAGCCTTGGGACTAGCCACTACAATGAGCAGTTCTTC.

In regard to this clone: This sample includes further DNA sequences coding for the same CDR3. The chain links TRBV6-5 to TRBJ1-2; the match to TRBD1 covers 8 bases. CDR1 is MNHEY and CDR2 is SVGAGI in the germline V gene. Losses at the gene ends were 4 bases for V and 4 bases for J; bases not matched to a gene: 2. CDR3 length: 13 residues. This CDR3 is CASSLDRVYGYTF. As DNA, the CDR3 is TGTGCCAGCAGTTTGGACAGGGTCTATGGCTACACCTTC.

In nucleotides, the CDR3 is TGTGCCAGCAGCTCCACGGCTACTAGCGGCCAAGAGACCCAGTACTTC. Residues: CASSSTATSGQETQYF. The gene calls are TRBV11-3 and TRBJ2-5; 8 bases map to TRBD2. Trimming cost V 4 bases and J 1 base; bases outside gene matches: 8. Germline V gene lookup returns CDR1 SGHNT and CDR2 YENEEA. The CDR3 is 16 amino acids.

The rearrangement joins TRBV7-9 to TRBJ2-7; tentative D call: TRBD1 (5 bases). Trimming stripped 1 base from V and 0 bases from J, with 10 bases between. CDR1 SEHNR and CDR2 FQNEAQ come from the germline V gene (reference sequence). The CDR3 runs to 15 residues. CDR3 sequence (DNA): TGTGCCAGCAGCTTAGGGCAGGGCAGCTCCTACGAGCAGTACTTC. It specifies CASSLGQGSSYEQYF.

The gene calls are TRBV10-3 and TRBJ2-2; 9 nucleotides agree with TRBD1. Looked up from germline, CDR1 is ENHRY and CDR2 is SYGVKD. V lost 2 bases, J lost 6 bases, and 1 base stayed unmatched. The CDR3 sequence is 14 residues long. The CDR3 reads CAISEGQGSGELFF. CDR3 DNA: TGTGCCATCAGTGAGGGACAGGGGTCCGGGGAGCTGTTTTTT.

As concerns this clone: The junction shows a germline mismatch at one end, possibly a read error. The chain is built from TRBV6-2 or TRBV6-3 and TRBJ1-1, with D possibly being TRBD1 (5 bases). CDR3 size: 13 residues. Germline CDR1 reads MNHEY; CDR2 reads SVGEGT. CDR3 loop: CASSRGKETGAFF. CDR3 bases: TGTGCCAGCAGTAGGGGTAAGGAGACTGGAGCTTTCTTT.

CDR3 loop: CASSPQDRIANYGYTF. The CDR3 nucleotides are TGTGCCAGCTCACCACAGGACAGGATCGCTAACTATGGCTACACCTTC. The chain employs TRBV18 and TRBJ1-2, with 7 bases that match TRBD1. V trimming: 1 base; J trimming: 0 bases; junction bases outside the gene matches: 5. This CDR3 region has 16 residues. Germline CDR1 is KGHSH and CDR2 is LQKENI.

V usage is TRBV2 and J usage is TRBJ2-7; the D is unclear. V dropped 1 base and J dropped 2 bases, with 12 bases sitting between them. Germline V lookup: CDR1 SNHLY, CDR2 FYNNEI. CDR3 size: 15 residues. CDR3 in amino acids: CASSEVATVTYEQYF. The CDR3, as DNA: TGTGCCAGCAGTGAAGTGGCCACAGTAACCTACGAGCAGTACTTC.

This clone was seen ten or more times. This rearrangement joins TRBV7-2 to TRBJ2-1; TRBD2 matches at 12 bases. The CDR3 loop spans 16 amino acids. With 5 bases clipped from V and 1 base from J, the junction kept 3 bases outside the gene matches. Germline lookup yields CDR1 SGHTA and CDR2 FQGNSA. The CDR3 is CASSHGLAGSYNEQFF. The CDR3 coding sequence is TGTGCCAGCAGCCACGGACTAGCGGGATCCTACAATGAGCAGTTCTTC.

This clone was counted a few times. The chain carries TRBV5-8 and TRBJ1-5, with 8 positions matching TRBD1. This CDR3 region has 15 residues. V lost 4 bases, J lost 2 bases, and 5 bases stayed unmatched. CDR1 is SGHTS, CDR2 YDEGEE, per germline. CDR3 coding DNA: TGTGCCAGCAGCAGGACAGGGACGGGCAATCAGCCCCAGCATTTT. Its translation: CASSRTGTGNQPQHF.

The CDR3 region has the DNA TGTGCCAGCAGCCACGCCGGGACAGGGGTTAGCGAGCAGTACTTC. Translating it yields CASSHAGTGVSEQYF. V and J are TRBV3-1 (or the pseudogene TRBV3-2) and TRBJ2-7; 10 bases align to TRBD1. Germline V gives CDR1 LGHDT, CDR2 YNNKEL (reference sequence). The CDR3 totals 15 residues. The trim removed 3 bases at V and 6 bases at J, leaving 8 bases unmatched.

The rearrangement links TRBV5-1 to TRBJ1-6; D not certain. The CDR3 is made up of 14 amino acids. Germline values: CDR1 SGHRS, CDR2 YFSETQ. The germline V and J ends were trimmed by 0 bases and 7 bases, with 8 bases remaining between them. CDR3 protein: CASSLDRWNSPLHF. In DNA, the CDR3 is TGCGCCAGCAGCTTGGACAGATGGAATTCACCCCTCCACTTT. Using reference TRBV5-1 and TRBJ1-6 for the parts outside the CDR3, the full variable domain is KAGVTQTPRYLIKTRGQQVTLSCSPISGHRSVSWYQQTPGQGLQFLFEYFSETQRNKGNFPGRFSGRQFSNSRSEMNVSTLELGDSALYLCASSLDRWNSPLHFGNGTRLTVT.